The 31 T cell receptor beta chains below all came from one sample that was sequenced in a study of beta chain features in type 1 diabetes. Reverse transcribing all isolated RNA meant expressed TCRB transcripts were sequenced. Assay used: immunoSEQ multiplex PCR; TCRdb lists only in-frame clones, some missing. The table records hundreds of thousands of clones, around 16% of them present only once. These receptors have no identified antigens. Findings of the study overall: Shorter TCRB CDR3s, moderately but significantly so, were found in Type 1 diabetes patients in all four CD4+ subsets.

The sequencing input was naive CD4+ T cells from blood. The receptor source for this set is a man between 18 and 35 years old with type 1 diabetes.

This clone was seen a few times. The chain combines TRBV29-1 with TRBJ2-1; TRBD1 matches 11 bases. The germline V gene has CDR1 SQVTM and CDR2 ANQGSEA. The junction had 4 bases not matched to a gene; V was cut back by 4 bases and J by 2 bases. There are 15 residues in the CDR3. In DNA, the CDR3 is TGCAGCGTTGGGGACAGGGGGACTACCTACAATGAGCAGTTCTTC. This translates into CSVGDRGTTYNEQFF.

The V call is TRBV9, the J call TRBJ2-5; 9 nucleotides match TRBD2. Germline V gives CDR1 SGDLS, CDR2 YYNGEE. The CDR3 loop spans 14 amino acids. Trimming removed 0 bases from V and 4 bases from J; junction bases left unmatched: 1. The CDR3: CASSVGTSAETQYF. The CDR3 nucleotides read TGTGCCAGCAGCGTAGGGACTAGCGCAGAGACCCAGTACTTC.

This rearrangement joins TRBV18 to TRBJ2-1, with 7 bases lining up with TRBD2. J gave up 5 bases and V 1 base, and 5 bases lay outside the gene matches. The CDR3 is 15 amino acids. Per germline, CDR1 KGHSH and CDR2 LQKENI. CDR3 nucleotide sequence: TGTGCCAGCTCACCACTCCGCGGGAGCGACAATGAGCAGTTCTTC. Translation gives CASSPLRGSDNEQFF.

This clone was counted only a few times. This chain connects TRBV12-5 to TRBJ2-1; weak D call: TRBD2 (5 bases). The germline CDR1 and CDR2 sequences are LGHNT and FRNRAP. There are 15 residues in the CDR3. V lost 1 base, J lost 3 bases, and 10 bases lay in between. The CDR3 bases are TGTGCTAGTGGTTTGGAGGTGGGGAGCTACAATGAGCAGTTCTTC. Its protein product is CASGLEVGSYNEQFF.

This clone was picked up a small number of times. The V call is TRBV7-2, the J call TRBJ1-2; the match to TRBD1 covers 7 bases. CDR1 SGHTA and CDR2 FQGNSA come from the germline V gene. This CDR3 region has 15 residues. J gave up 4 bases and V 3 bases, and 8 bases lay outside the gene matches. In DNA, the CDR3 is TGTGCCAGCAGCTTCGGGACAGTTTTCGGCTATGGCTACACCTTC. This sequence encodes CASSFGTVFGYGYTF.

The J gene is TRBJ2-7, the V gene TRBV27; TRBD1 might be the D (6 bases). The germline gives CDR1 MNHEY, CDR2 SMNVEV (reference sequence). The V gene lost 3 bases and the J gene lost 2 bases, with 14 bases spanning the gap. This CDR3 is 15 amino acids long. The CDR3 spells CASSFSQGRTYEQYF. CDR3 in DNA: TGTGCCAGCAGTTTCTCTCAGGGGCGTACCTACGAGCAGTACTTC.

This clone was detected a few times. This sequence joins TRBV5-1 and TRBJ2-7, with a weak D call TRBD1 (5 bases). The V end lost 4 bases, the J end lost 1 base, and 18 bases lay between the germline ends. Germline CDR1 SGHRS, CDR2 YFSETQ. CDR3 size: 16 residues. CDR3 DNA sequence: TGCGCCAGCAGCCCCACCACCTCGACAGTTTCCTACGAGCAGTACTTC. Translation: CASSPTTSTVSYEQYF. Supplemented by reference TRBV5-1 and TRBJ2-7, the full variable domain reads KAGVTQTPRYLIKTRGQQVTLSCSPISGHRSVSWYQQTPGQGLQFLFEYFSETQRNKGNFPGRFSGRQFSNSRSEMNVSTLELGDSALYLCASSPTTSTVSYEQYFGPGTRLTVT.

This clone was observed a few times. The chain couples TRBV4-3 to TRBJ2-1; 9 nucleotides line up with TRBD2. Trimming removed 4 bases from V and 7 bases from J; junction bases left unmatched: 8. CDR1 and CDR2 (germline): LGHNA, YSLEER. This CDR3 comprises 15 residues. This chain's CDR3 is CASSPGLAGMNEQFF. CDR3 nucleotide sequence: TGCGCCAGCAGCCCCGGGCTAGCGGGGATGAATGAGCAGTTCTTC.

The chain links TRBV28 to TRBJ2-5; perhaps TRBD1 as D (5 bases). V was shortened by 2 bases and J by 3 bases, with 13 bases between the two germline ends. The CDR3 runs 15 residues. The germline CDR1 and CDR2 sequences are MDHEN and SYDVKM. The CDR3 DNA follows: TGTGCCAGCAGTTTAAGGGGCCGGGCCAAAGAGACCCAGTACTTC. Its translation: CASSLRGRAKETQYF.

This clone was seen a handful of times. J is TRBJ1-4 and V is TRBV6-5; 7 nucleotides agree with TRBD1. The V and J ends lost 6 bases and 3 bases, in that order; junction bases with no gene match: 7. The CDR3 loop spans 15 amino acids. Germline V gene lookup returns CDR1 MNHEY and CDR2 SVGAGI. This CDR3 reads CASRSQGIANEKLFF. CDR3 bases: TGTGCCAGCAGGTCACAGGGGATAGCTAATGAAAAACTGTTTTTT.

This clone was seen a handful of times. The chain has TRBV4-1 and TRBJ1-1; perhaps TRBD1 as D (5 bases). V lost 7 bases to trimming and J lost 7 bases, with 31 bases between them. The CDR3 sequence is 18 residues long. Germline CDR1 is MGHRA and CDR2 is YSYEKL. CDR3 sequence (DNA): TGCGCCAGCACAAATCAAGTGTTTGTTAGGAGGGGAGAAGGTGAAGCTTTCTTT. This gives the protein CASTNQVFVRRGEGEAFF.

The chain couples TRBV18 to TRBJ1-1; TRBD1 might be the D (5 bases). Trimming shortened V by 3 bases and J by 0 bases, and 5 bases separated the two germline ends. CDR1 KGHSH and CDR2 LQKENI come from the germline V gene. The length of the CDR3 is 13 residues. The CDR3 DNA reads TGTGCCAGCTCACCGACAGTGAACACTGAAGCTTTCTTT. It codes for CASSPTVNTEAFF. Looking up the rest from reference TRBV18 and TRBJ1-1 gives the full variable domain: NAGVMQNPRHLVRRRGQEARLRCSPMKGHSHVYWYRQLPEEGLKFMVYLQKENIIDESGMPKERFSAEFPKEGPSILRIQQVVRGDSAAYFCASSPTVNTEAFFGQGTRLTVV.

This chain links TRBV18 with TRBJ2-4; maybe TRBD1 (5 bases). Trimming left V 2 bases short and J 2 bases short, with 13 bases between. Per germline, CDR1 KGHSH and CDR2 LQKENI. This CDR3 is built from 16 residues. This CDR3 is CASSPEAGKPKNIQYF. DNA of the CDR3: TGTGCCAGCTCACCAGAGGCAGGGAAGCCCAAAAACATTCAGTACTTC.

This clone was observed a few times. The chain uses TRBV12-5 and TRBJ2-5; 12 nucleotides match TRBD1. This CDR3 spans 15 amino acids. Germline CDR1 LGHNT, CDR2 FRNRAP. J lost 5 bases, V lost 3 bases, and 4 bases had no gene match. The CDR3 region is CASGLGTGGTETQYF. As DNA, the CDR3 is TGTGCTAGTGGTTTAGGGACAGGGGGCACTGAGACCCAGTACTTC. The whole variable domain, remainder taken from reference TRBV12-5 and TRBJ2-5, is DARVTQTPRHKVTEMGQEVTMRCQPILGHNTVFWYRQTMMQGLELLAYFRNRAPLDDSGMPKDRFSAEMPDATLATLKIQPSEPRDSAVYFCASGLGTGGTETQYFGPGTRLLVL.

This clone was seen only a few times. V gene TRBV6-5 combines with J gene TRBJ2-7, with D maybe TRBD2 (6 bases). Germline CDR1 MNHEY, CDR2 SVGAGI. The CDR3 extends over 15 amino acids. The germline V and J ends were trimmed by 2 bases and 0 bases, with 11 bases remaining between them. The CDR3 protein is CASSYGDGSSYEQYF. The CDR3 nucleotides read TGTGCCAGCAGTTACGGGGACGGGAGCTCCTACGAGCAGTACTTC.

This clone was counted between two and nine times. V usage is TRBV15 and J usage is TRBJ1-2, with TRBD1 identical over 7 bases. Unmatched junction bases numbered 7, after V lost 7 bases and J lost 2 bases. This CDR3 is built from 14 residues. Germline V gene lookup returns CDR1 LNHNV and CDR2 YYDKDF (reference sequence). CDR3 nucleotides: TGTGCCACCACCATGAGGGGGCCCAACTATGGCTACACCTTC. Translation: CATTMRGPNYGYTF.

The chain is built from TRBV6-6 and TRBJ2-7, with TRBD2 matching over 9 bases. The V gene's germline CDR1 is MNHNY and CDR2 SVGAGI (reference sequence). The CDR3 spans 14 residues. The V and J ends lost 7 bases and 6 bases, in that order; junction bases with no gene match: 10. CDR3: CASMRGGDRSEQYF. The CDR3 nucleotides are TGTGCCAGCATGCGGGGGGGAGATCGCTCCGAGCAGTACTTC.

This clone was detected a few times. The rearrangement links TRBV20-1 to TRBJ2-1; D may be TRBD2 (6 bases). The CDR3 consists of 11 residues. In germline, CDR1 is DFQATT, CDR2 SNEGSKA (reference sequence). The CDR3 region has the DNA TGCGGAGGGGCAAATTACAATGAGCAGTTCTTC. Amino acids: CGGANYNEQFF.

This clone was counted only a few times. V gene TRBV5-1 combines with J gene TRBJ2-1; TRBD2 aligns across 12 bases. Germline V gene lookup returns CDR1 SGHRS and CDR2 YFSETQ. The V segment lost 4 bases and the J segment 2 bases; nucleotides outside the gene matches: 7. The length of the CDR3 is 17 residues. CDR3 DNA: TGCGCCAGCAGCCCTAGGACTAGCGGGACCGCCTACAATGAGCAGTTCTTC. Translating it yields CASSPRTSGTAYNEQFF.

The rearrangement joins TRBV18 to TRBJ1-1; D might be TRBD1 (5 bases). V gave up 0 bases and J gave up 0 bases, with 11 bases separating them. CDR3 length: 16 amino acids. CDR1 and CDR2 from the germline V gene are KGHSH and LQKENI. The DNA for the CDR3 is TGTGCCAGCTCACCACCGTTTACCAGGGTGAACACTGAAGCTTTCTTT. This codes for CASSPPFTRVNTEAFF.

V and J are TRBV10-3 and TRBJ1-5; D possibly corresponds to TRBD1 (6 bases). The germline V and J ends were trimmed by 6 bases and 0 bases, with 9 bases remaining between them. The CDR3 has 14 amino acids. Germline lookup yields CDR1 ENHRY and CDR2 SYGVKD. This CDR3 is CAIRSDSSNQPQHF. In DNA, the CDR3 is TGTGCCATCAGATCGGACAGTAGCAATCAGCCCCAGCATTTT.

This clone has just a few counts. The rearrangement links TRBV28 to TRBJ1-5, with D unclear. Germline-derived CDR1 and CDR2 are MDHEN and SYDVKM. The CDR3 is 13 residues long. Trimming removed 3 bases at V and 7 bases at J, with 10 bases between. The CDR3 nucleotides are TGTGCCAGCAGTTTCGCCCGCGGACAGCCCCAGCATTTT. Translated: CASSFARGQPQHF.

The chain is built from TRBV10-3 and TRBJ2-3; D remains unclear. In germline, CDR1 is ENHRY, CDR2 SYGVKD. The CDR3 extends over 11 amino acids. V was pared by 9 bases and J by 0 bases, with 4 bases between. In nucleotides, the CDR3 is TGTGCCATTTCAAGCACAGATACGCAGTATTTT. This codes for CAISSTDTQYF.

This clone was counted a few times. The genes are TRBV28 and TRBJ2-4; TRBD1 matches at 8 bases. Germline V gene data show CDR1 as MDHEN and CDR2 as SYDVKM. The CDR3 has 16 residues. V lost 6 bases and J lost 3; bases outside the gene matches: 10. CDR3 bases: TGTGCCAGCAGGGGTCCGGGACAGGATAACAAAAACATTCAGTACTTC. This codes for CASRGPGQDNKNIQYF.

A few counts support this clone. The DNA of the CDR3 is TGTGCCAGCAGTGAAGCCCCGAGGGTGCCCTGGGACGAGCAGTACTTC. It specifies CASSEAPRVPWDEQYF. The rearrangement links TRBV6-1 to TRBJ2-7; D possibly corresponds to TRBD2 (5 bases). The CDR3 loop spans 16 amino acids. CDR1 and CDR2 (germline): MNHNS, SASEGT. Trimming removed 0 bases at V and 5 bases at J, with 17 bases between.

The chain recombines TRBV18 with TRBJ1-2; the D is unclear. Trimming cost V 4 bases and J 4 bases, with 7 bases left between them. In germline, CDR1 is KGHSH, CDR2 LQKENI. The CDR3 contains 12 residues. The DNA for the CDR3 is TGTGCCAGCTCACTCGACACCTATGGCTACACCTTC. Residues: CASSLDTYGYTF.

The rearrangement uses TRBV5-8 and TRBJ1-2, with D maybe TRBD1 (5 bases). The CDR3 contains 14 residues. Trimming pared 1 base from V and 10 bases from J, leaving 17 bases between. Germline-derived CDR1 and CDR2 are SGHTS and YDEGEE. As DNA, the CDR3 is TGTGCCAGCAGCTTGAGGCAGGGCCTATACGTCTACACCTTC. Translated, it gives CASSLRQGLYVYTF.

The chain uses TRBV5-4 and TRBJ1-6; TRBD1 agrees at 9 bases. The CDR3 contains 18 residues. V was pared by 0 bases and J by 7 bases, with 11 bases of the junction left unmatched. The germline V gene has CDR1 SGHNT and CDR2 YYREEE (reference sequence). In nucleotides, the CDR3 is TGTGCCAGCAGCTTGGACACCACAAGGGACAGGGCAAATTCACCCCTCCACTTT. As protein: CASSLDTTRDRANSPLHF.

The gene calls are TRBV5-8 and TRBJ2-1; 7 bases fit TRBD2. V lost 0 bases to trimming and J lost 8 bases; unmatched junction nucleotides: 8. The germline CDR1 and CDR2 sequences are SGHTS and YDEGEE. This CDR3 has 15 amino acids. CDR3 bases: TGTGCCAGCAGCTTGGCCCGGGGGGTGGTCGATGAGCAGTTCTTC. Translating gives CASSLARGVVDEQFF.

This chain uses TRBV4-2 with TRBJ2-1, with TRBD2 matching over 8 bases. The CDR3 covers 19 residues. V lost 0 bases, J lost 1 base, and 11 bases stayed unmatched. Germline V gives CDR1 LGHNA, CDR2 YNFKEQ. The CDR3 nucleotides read TGTGCCAGCAGCCAAGACGGGTTCAGCGGGAGAAGTTCCTACAATGAGCAGTTCTTC. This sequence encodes CASSQDGFSGRSSYNEQFF.

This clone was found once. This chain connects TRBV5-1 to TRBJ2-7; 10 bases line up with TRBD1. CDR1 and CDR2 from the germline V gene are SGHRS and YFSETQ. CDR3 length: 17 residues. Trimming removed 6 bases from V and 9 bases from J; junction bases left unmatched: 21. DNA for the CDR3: TGCGCCAGCAACAGACAGGGGGCACGAGGGGCCGGGGAGGCGCAGTACTTC. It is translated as CASNRQGARGAGEAQYF.